Listed below are T cell receptor beta chains from one sample, sequenced in a study of blood T cell repertoires in COVID-19. Some clones are missing from TCRdb's copy, which holds only in-frame ones; the method was immunoSEQ multiplex PCR. Of tens of thousands of clones detected, approximately 92% appear once; the ten largest clones hold 6.3%. The sample taken for sequencing was peripheral blood. All receptors come from a woman aged 60-75 years with active COVID-19. CDR3s include the opening cysteine and the closing phenylalanine or tryptophan. D genes are given only for firm matches. The size field is filled for only some rows; it gives once, few, many or a size class.

j_call d_call clone_size v_call cdr3_nt cdr3_aa
TRBJ2-7 TRBD2 . TRBV6-5 TGTGCCAGCAGGGGCGGGGGGGGTATTACCTACGAGCAGTACTTC CASRGGGGITYEQYF
TRBJ1-1 . . TRBV6-6 TGTGCCACCTCCAAGGGAGACACTGAAGCTTTCTTT CATSKGDTEAFF
TRBJ1-5 TRBD1 . TRBV6-5 TGTGCCAGCAGAGGACAGGGTGCGCACCAGCCCCAGCATTTT CASRGQGAHQPQHF
TRBJ2-5 . . TRBV5-1 TGCGCCAGCAGCTTGGAAGGGGGGGAGGCAGAGACCCAGTACTTC CASSLEGGEAETQYF
TRBJ2-7 . once TRBV13 TGTGCCAGCAGCTTAGGACTAGGAGCCATCCACGAGCAGTACTTC CASSLGLGAIHEQYF
TRBJ2-7 . . TRBV19 TGTGCCAGTAGTCGCCGGGGGTTCAACGAGCAGTACTTC CASSRRGFNEQYF
TRBJ2-5 TRBD1 . TRBV2 TGTGCCAGCACCTCGACAGGGGGTGGGGAGACCCAGTACTTC CASTSTGGGETQYF
TRBJ2-1 . . TRBV24-1 TGTGCCACCAGTGACCTAGGAGGGCCGGGCTCCTACAATGAGCAGTTCTTC CATSDLGGPGSYNEQFF
TRBJ2-2 TRBD1 once TRBV11-2 TGTGCCAGCAGCGGAGTGGGACAGGGAGGACACGGGGAGCTGTTTTTT CASSGVGQGGHGELFF
TRBJ2-5 . . TRBV18 TGTGCCAGCTCACCCCCAGCGATGGGGACCCAGTACTTC CASSPPAMGTQYF
TRBJ1-2 . . TRBV30 TGTGCCTGGAGTTCAGGTCCCGTGGGCTATGGCTACACCTTC CAWSSGPVGYGYTF
TRBJ1-2 . . TRBV28 TGTGCCAGCAGTTTCCCGTTTGGCTACACCTTC CASSFPFGYTF
TRBJ1-3 . . TRBV10-3 TGTGCCATCAGCGCCGGAGCGCCAGGGTCGGGAAACACCATATATTTT CAISAGAPGSGNTIYF